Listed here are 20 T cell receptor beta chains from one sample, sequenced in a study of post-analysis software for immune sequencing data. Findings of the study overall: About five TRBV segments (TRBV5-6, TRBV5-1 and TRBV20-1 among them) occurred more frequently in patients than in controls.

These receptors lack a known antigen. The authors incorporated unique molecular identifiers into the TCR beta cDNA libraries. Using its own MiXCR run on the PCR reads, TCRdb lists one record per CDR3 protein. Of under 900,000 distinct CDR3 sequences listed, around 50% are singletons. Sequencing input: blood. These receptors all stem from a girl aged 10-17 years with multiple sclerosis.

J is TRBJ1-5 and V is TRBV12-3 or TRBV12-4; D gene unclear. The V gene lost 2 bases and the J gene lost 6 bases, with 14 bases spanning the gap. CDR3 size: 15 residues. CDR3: CASSLRLGSAQPQHF. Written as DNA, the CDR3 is TGTGCCAGCAGTTTAAGATTGGGGTCGGCTCAGCCCCAGCATTTT.

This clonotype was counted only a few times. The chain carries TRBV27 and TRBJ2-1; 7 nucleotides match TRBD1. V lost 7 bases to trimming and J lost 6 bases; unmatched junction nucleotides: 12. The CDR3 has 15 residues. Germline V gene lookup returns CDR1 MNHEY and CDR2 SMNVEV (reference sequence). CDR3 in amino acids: CASTKTGTIRNEQFF. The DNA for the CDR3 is TGTGCCAGCACCAAGACAGGGACAATCCGCAATGAGCAGTTCTTC.

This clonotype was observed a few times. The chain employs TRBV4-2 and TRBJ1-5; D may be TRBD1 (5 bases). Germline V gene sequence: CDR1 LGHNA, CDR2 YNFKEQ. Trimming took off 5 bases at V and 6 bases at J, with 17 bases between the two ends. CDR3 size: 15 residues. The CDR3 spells CASSSGGRDGQPQHF. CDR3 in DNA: TGTGCCAGCAGCTCGGGGGGGAGGGATGGTCAGCCCCAGCATTTT.

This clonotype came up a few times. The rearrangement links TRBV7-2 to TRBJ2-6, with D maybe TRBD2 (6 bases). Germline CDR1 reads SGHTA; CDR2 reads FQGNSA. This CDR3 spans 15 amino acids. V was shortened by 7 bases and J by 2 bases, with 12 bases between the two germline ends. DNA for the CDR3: TGTGCCAGCACCGCCGGGGGTCCTGGGGCCAACGTCCTGACTTTC. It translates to CASTAGGPGANVLTF.

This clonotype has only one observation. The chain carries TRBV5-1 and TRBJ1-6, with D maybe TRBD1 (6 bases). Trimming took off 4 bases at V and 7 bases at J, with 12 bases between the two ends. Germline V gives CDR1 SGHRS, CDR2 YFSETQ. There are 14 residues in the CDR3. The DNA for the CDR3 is TGCGCCAGCAGCCTCGGGACAAACAATTCACCCCTCCACTTT. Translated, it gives CASSLGTNNSPLHF.

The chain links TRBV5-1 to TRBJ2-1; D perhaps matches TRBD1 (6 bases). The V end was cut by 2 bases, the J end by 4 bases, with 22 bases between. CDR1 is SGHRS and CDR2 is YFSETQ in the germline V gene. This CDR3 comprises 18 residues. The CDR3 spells CASSFPSLDRWNYNEQFF. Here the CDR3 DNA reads TGCGCCAGCAGCTTTCCCTCTCTCGACAGGTGGAATTACAATGAGCAGTTCTTC.

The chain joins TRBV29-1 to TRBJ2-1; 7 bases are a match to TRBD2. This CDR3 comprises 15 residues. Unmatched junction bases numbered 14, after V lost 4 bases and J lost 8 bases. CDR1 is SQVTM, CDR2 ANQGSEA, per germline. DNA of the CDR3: TGCAGCGTTGGTGGGGGAAGCGGGACTGGGGATGAGCAGTTCTTC. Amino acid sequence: CSVGGGSGTGDEQFF.

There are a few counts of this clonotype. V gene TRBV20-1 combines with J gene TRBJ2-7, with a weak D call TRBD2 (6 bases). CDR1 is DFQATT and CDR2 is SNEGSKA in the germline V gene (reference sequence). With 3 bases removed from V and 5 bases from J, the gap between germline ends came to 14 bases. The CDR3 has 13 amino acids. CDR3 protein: CSASNWGVDEQYF. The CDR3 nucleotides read TGCAGTGCTAGTAATTGGGGGGTCGACGAGCAGTACTTC.

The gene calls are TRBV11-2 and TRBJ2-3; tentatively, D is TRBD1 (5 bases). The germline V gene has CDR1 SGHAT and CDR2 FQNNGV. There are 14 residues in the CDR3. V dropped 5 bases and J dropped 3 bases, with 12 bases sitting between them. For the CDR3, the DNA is TGTGCCAGCAGCCTAACCAGGGTAACAGATACGCAGTATTTT. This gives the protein CASSLTRVTDTQYF.

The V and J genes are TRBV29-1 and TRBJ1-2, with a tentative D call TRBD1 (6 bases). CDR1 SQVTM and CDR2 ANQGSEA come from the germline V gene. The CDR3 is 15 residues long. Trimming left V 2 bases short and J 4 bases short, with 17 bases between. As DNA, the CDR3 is TGCAGCGTTGAACCTCCCCGGGACACCGGCTATGGCTACACCTTC. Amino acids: CSVEPPRDTGYGYTF.

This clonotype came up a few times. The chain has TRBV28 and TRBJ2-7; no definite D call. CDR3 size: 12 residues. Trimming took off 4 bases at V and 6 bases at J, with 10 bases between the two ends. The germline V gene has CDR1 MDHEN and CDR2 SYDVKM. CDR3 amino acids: CASSSPPGEQYF. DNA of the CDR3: TGTGCCAGCAGTTCTCCCCCCGGCGAGCAGTACTTC.

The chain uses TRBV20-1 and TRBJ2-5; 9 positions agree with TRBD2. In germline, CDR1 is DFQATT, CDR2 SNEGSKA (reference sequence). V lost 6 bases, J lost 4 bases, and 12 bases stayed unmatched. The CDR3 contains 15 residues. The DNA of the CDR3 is TGCAGTGCAATACCCGCAGCGGGAGGAGGAGAGACCCAGTACTTC. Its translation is CSAIPAAGGGETQYF.

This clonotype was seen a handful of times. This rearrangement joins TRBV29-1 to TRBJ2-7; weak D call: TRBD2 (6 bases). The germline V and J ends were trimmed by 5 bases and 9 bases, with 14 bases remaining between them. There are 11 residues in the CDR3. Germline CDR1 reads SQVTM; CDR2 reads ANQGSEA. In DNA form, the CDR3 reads TGCAGCGTTAGGAGGGCGTCCGGGCAGTACTTC. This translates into CSVRRASGQYF.

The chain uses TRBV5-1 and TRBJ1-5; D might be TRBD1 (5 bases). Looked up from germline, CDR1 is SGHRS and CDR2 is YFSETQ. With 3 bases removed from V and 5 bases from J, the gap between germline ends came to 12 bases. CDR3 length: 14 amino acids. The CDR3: CASSSTGWDQPQHF. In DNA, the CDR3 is TGCGCCAGCAGCTCCACAGGTTGGGATCAGCCCCAGCATTTT.

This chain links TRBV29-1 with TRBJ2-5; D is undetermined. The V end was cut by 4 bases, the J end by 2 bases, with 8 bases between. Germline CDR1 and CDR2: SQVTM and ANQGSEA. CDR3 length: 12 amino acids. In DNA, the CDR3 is TGCAGCGTTGTAACAGCGCAAGAGACCCAGTACTTC. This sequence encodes CSVVTAQETQYF.

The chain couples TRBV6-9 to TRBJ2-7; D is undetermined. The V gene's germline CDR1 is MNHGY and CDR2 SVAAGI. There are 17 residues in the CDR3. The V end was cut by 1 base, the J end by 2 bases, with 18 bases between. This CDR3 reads CASSYYFTRNSPYEQYF. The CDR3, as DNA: TGTGCCAGCAGTTATTACTTCACCCGAAATAGTCCCTACGAGCAGTACTTC.

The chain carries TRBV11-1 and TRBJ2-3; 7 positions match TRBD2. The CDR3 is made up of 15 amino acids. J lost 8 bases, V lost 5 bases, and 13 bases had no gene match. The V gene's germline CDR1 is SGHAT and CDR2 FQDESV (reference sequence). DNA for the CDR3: TGTGCCAGCAGCCCCCTCTCTAGCGCGGGGGTTACGCAGTATTTT. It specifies CASSPLSSAGVTQYF.

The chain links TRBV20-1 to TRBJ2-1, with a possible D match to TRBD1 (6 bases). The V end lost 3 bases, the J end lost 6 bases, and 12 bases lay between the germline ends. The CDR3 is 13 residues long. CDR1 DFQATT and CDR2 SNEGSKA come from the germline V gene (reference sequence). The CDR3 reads CSASRRGINEQFF. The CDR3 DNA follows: TGCAGTGCTAGTAGAAGGGGGATCAATGAGCAGTTCTTC.

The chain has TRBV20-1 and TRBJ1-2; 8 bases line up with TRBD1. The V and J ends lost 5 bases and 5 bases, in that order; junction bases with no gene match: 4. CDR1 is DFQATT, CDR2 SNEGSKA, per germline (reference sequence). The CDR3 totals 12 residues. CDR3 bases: TGCAGTGCTTCCGGGACAGGATATGGCTACACCTTC. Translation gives CSASGTGYGYTF.

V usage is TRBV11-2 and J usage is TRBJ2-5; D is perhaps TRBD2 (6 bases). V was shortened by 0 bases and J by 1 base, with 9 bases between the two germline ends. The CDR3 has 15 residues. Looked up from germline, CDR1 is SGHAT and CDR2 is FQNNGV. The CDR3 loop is CASSLDFSGQETQYF. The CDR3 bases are TGTGCCAGCAGCTTAGATTTTAGCGGCCAAGAGACCCAGTACTTC.